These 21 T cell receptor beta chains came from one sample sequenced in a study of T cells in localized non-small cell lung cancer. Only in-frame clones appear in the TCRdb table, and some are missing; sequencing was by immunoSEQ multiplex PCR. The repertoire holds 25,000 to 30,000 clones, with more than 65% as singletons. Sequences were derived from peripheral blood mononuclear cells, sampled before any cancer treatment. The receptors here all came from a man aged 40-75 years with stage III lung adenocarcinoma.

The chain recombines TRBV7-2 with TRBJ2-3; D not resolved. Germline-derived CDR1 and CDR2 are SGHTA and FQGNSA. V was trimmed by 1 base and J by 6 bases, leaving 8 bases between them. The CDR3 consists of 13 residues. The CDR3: CASSLGGADTQYF. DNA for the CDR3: TGTGCCAGCAGCTTAGGAGGAGCCGATACGCAGTATTTT.

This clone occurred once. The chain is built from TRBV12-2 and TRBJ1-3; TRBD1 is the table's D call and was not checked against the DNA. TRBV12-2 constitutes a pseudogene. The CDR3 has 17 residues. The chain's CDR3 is CASRLASDRVHGNTIYF. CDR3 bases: TGTGCAAGTCGCTTAGCGTCGGACAGGGTACATGGAAACACCATATATTTT.

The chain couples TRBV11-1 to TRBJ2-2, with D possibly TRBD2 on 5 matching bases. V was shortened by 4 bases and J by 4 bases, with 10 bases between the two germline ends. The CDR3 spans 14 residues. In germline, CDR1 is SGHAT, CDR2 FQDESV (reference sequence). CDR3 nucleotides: TGTGCCAGCAGCTCGATTCGGGGCACCGGGGAGCTGTTTTTT. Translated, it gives CASSSIRGTGELFF.

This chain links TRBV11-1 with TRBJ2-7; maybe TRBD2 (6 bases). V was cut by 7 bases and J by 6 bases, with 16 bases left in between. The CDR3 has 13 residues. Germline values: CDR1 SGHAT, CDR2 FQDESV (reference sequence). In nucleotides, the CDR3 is TGTGCCAGCACTTTAGGTGCGGGGATCGAGCAGTACTTC. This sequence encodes CASTLGAGIEQYF.

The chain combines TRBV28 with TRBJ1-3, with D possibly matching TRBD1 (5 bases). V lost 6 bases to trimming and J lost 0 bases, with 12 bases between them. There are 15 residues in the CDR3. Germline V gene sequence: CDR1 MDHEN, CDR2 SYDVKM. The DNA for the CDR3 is TGTGCCAGCAGCTGGGGGTTCAGCTCTGGAAACACCATATATTTT. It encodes CASSWGFSSGNTIYF.

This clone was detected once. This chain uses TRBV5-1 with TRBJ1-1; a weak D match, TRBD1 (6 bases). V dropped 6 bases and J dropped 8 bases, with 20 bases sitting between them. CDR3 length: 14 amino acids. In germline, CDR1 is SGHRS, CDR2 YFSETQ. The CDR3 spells CASTGSALGGEAFF. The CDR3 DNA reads TGCGCCAGCACCGGATCAGCTCTAGGGGGAGAAGCTTTCTTT.

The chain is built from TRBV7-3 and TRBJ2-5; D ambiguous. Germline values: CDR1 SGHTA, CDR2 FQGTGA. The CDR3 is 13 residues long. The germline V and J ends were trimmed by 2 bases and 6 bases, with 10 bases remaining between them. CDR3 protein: CASSLYQRQTQYF. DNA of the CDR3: TGTGCCAGCAGCTTATATCAGAGGCAGACCCAGTACTTC.

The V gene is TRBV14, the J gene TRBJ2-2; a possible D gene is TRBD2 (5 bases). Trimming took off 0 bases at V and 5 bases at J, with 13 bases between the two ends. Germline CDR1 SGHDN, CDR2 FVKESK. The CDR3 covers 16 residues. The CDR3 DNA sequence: TGTGCCAGCAGCCAAGATACGGGATTGGGGACCGGGGAGCTGTTTTTT. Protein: CASSQDTGLGTGELFF.

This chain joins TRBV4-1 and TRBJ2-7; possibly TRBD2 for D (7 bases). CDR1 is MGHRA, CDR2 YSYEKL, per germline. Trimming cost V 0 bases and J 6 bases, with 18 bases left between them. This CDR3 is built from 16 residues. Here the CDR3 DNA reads TGCGCCAGCAGCCAAGATTGGGGGGGCATTCTAGGCGAGCAGTACTTC. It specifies CASSQDWGGILGEQYF.

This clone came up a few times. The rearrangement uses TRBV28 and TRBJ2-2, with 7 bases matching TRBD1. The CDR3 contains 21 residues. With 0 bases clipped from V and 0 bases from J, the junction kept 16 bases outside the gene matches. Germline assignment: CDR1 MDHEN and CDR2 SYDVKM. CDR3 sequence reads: CASSLWGTAPKNHANTGELFF. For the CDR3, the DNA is TGTGCCAGCAGTTTATGGGGGACAGCACCCAAAAATCACGCGAACACCGGGGAGCTGTTTTTT.

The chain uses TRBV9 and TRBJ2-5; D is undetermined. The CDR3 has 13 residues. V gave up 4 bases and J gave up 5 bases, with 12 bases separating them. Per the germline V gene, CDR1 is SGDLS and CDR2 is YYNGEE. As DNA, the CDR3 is TGTGCCAGCAGCCCATCCCCGCAGGAGACCCAGTACTTC. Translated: CASSPSPQETQYF. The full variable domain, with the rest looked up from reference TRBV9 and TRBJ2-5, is DSGVTQTPKHLITATGQRVTLRCSPRSGDLSVYWYQQSLDQGLQFLIQYYNGEERAKGNILERFSAQQFPDLHSELNLSSLELGDSALYFCASSPSPQETQYFGPGTRLLVL.

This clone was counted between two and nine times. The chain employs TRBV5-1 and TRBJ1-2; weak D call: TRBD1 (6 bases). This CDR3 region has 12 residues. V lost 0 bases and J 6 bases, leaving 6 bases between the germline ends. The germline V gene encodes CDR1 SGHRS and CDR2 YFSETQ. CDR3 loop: CASSLAGDGYTF. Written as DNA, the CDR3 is TGCGCCAGCAGCTTGGCAGGGGATGGCTACACCTTC. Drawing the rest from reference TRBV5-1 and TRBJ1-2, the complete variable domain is KAGVTQTPRYLIKTRGQQVTLSCSPISGHRSVSWYQQTPGQGLQFLFEYFSETQRNKGNFPGRFSGRQFSNSRSEMNVSTLELGDSALYLCASSLAGDGYTFGSGTRLTVV.

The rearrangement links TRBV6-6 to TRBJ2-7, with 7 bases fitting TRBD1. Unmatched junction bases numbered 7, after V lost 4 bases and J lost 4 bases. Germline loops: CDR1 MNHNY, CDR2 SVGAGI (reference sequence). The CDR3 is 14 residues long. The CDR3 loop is CASSFTTGWYEQYF. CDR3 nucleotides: TGTGCCAGCAGTTTTACGACAGGGTGGTACGAGCAGTACTTC.

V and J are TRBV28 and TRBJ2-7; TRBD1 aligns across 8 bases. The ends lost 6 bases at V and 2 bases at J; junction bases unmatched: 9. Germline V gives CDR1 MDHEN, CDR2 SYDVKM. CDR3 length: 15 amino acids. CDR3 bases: TGTGCCAGCAGCCCCCCAGGGGGCTATACCTACGAGCAGTACTTC. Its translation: CASSPPGGYTYEQYF.

CDR3 sequence (DNA): TGTGCCAGCAGCCAGCTAACCCCCTATAATTCACCCCTCCACTTT. Protein: CASSQLTPYNSPLHF. The chain employs TRBV6-1 and TRBJ1-6; D call uncertain. The germline V gene has CDR1 MNHNS and CDR2 SASEGT. Deletions cut 6 bases from V and 2 bases from J, with 11 bases between. The CDR3 totals 15 residues.

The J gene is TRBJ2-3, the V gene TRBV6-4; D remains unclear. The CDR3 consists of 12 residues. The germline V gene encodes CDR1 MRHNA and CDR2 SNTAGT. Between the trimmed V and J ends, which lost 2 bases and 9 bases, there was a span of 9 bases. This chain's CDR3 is CASSDAGRTQYF. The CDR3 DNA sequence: TGTGCCAGCAGTGACGCCGGCCGGACGCAGTATTTT.

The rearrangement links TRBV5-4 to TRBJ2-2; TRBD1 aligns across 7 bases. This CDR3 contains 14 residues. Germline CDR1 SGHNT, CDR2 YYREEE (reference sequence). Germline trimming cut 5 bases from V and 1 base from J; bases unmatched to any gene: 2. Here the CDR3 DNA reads TGTGCCAGCAGGCGACAGGGGAACACCGGGGAGCTGTTTTTT. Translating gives CASRRQGNTGELFF.

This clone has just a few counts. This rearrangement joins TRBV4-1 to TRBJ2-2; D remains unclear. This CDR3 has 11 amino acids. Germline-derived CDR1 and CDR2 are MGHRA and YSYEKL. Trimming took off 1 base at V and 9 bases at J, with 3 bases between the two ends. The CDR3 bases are TGCGCCAGCAGCCAAGGGCGGGAGCTGTTTTTT. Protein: CASSQGRELFF.

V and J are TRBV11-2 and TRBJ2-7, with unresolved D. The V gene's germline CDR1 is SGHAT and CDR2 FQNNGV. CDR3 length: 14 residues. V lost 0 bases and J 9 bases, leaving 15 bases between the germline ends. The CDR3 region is CASSLDNARNPQYV. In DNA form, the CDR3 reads TGTGCCAGCAGCTTAGATAATGCCCGAAACCCGCAGTACGTC.

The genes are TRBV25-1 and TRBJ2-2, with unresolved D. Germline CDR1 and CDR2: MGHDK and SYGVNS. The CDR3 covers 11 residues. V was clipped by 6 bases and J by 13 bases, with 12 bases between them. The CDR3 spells CASRNGSRLFF. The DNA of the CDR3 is TGTGCCAGCAGAAATGGTTCTCGGCTGTTTTTT.

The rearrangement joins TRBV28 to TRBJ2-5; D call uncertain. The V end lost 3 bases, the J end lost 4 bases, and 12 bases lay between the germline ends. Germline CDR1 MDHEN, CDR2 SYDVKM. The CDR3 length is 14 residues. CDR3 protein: CASSFASRPETQYF. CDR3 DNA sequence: TGTGCCAGCAGTTTTGCGTCGCGTCCAGAGACCCAGTACTTC. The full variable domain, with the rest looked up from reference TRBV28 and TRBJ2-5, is DVKVTQSSRYLVKRTGEKVFLECVQDMDHENMFWYRQDPGLGLRLIYFSYDVKMKEKGDIPEGYSVSREKKERFSLILESASTNQTSMYLCASSFASRPETQYFGPGTRLLVL.